This T cell receptor beta chain derives from a study of cytomegalovirus exposure and HLA in healthy donors (dated by TCRdb to about 2017). Some background on the complete study: An earlier analysis of some 550 of the donors reported more than 250 Gb of sequence data and some 120 million unique TCR beta sequences from about 179 million T cells. An early release that covered roughly 600 HLA-typed donors contained 250 to 350 gigabases of sequencing data and tens of millions of unique TCR sequences. The genetic ancestry cluster associated with self-reported Caucasian donors included 81% of the 300 to 400 genotyped donors. The study aimed to test whether cataloging public T cell receptors could reveal signatures of past pathogen exposure. The T cell repertoires of 670 or so subjects were profiled by immunosequencing and related to cytomegalovirus serostatus. A separate validation cohort of over a hundred different subjects was used in addition to the 666-subject first cohort. High-throughput TCR immunosequencing, statistical association of individual TCRs with disease status, and machine learning were combined to predict cytomegalovirus infection status. In a later analysis, previously published TCR beta repertoires from about 640 donors were re-analyzed and high-resolution HLA genotyping was added so that TCR occurrence patterns could be studied. Rather than using new phenotypic data, the later analysis identified candidate immune exposures from TCR beta sequences and from how often those sequences occurred across donors. In an earlier analysis of 500 to 650 of the donors, high-throughput TCR beta sequencing was used to judge whether each TCR beta V gene segment behaved as functional or pseudogenic. Alongside the repertoire data, information on donor age, sex, ethnicity and CMV serostatus was compiled. A later genetic analysis used genome-wide SNP genotypes for about three fifths of the 666 donors, treating that subset as a discovery cohort. Every discovery cohort repertoire had been produced on one sequencing platform. Both class I and class II loci were covered by HLA typing, at four-digit resolution. Typing coverage differed by locus: A, B, C, DRB1 and DQB1 were typed in about 629-630 donors, DQA1 in about 500, DPA1 in around 610, and DPB1 in just under 490. About five DR-DQ haplotypes were handled as single units for association and clustering, since linkage in the cohort was strong. Across some 400 genotyped donors of the cohort, an average of about 240,000 unique TCR beta nucleotide sequences per donor were sequenced, and around 20% of those sequences were non-productive.

The cohort comprised 670 or so healthy bone marrow donors. At the time of sampling, every cohort member was nominally healthy, though immune exposures that went unrecorded were likely present. The donor tested CMV seronegative, placing the donor among the 350 or so seronegative members of the cohort. Every donor gave a peripheral blood sample, and the peripheral blood mononuclear cells from that sample were used for TCR beta sequencing. Genomic DNA extraction from the blood cell samples was performed with the Qiagen DNeasy Blood Extraction Kit. The library was generated by the immunoSEQ multiplex PCR assay. For the multiplex PCR, a mixture combining 60 forward primers for TCR Vbeta segments and 13 reverse primers for TCR Jbeta segments was used. The CDR3 region of rearranged TCR beta genes was amplified from genomic DNA by a multiplex PCR assay. The Illumina HiSeq System was used to sequence the amplified TCR beta libraries as 87-base-pair reads. Processing in the source paper ran as follows. In a later analysis, tens of millions of unique TCR beta chains were counted across the roughly 670 repertoires, and roughly 11 million of these chains were shared by at least two donors. A nearest-neighbor algorithm error-corrected the raw reads and collapsed the reads into unique sequences, merging closely related sequences to remove PCR and sequencing errors. CDR3 sequences were aligned to IMGT reference sequences to assign V, D and J gene segments. For a sequence to be retained, a match of at least six nucleotides to both a V gene segment and a J gene segment was required. Rearrangements were called productive when the CDR3 lacked stop codons and stayed in frame with V and J; all others were non-productive. Following IMGT convention, CDR3 was defined as the stretch from the second conserved V-encoded cysteine up to the conserved J-encoded phenylalanine. The earlier analysis of some 580 of the donors excluded any sequence lacking an unambiguous match to a single V gene segment. In an earlier analysis of some 590 of the donors, V segments were called functional above 56.7% productive rearrangements and were called segregating when the between-donor standard deviation exceeded 5%. A statistical classification framework was built for diagnosing cytomegalovirus status from the catalog of TCR beta chain sequences. In a later analysis, TCR nucleotide sequences were compared against IMGT/GENE-DB human TR gene sequences so that V and J genes could be assigned. A later analysis assigned CDR3 sequences and most-parsimonious VDJ recombination scenarios with the TCRdist pipeline. In a later analysis, each TCR beta chain was defined by its CDR3 amino acid sequence together with its V-gene family, and reads lacking a unique V-gene family were excluded. As a way to deal with suspected cross-contamination and a sequencing artifact, a later analysis dropped 592 nucleotide sequences that were highly shared and had low generation probability. In a later analysis, a clonal expansion index was calculated for each public chain from normalized within-repertoire ranks of inferred template counts. Generation probabilities in a later analysis came from a VDJ recombination model fitted to out-of-frame rearrangements, and those results were checked against IGoR. A later analysis scored TCR-TCR, TCR-HLA and TCR-CMV co-occurrence with hypergeometric tests, applying a repertoire-size bias correction to TCR pairs. False discovery rates were estimated in a later analysis by permuting HLA or CMV assignments 20 times. In a later analysis, co-occurring TCRs were grouped using DBSCAN, with TCRdist sequence similarity added in when clustering inside HLA-allele-positive subsets. Repertoires with fewer than 30,000 or more than 120,000 public chains were left out of co-occurrence clustering, as were four to six repertoires with anomalous nucleotide sharing. What TCRdb holds here is the immuneACCESS table cut down to in-frame rearrangements. Part of the clones is not present; checked against another copy, under half of the missing clones reflect an unresolved V gene, and the others are unexplained. The DNA gave D and trimming, while V, J and clone size come from that table. Recorded for this sample are 120,000 to 150,000 clones; roughly 65% of them occurred a single time. The top ten constitute about 4.5% of the sample.

Overall study outcomes, separate from this receptor: A later genetic analysis reported fewer N-insertions in productive TCRs among donors in an Asian-associated ancestry cluster than the roughly 690-donor mean. In the study, approximately 160 TCR beta chains were listed as associated with cytomegalovirus. A further reported finding was that TCR beta sequences accurately predicted the HLA-A and HLA-B alleles for most subjects in the first cohort. It was suggested by the authors that the approach could potentially be generalized to other disease states and immunological phenotypes. The cohort was sequenced for TCR beta chains only, and without alpha or paired-chain data the features that could be detected were limited. In both the original and validation cohorts, the classifier was reported to diagnose cytomegalovirus status with high specificity and sensitivity. CMV serostatus was the only immune exposure information available for the cohort. According to a later analysis, TCR association rates differed among HLA loci, with DRB1 alleles showing the most associated TCRs and HLA-C alleles showing the fewest. When HLA alleles, especially DR and DQ, strongly co-occurred, TCR associations were difficult to assign to individual alleles. About 15 rarely observed V segments, including chromosome 9 orphons, were excluded from the earlier analysis of a few hundred of the donors because counts were too low. In a later analysis, most CMV-associated TCR beta chains were found to appear HLA-restricted, with HLA associations seemingly driven largely by CMV exposure. Across donors, most TCR sequences were observed very rarely, whereas some public TCRs were present in many individuals. At a false discovery rate of 0.05, a later analysis linked 16,951 TCR beta sequences to specific HLA alleles. Presence/absence analyses assumed roughly uniform sequencing depth across donors, an assumption that may not hold. In an earlier analysis of about 540 of the donors, most TCR beta V segments were observed in productive rearrangements about 87% or about 30% of the time, broadly matching IMGT annotations. Some IMGT-functional V segments, including TRBV6-2 and TRBV6-3, could not be told apart with the 87-base-pair reads, so those segments were excluded. Compared with equally common non-associated chains, HLA-associated TCR beta chains in a later analysis were more clonally expanded and had lower generation probabilities. In a later analysis, several top co-occurrence clusters were reported to appear linked to parvovirus B19, influenza, CMV and Epstein-Barr virus. V-gene and J-gene trimming of TCR beta chains was associated with a missense DCLRE1C variant in a later genetic analysis, and the association was replicated in an independent cohort. A cluster of highly shared sequence variants was judged likely to be a technical artifact of the sequencing pipeline. Linkage disequilibrium might explain the correlated functional status among segregating V segments, but an unknown experimental factor could not be excluded. In vitro tests confirmed that a few of the cytomegalovirus-associated TCR beta chains recognize cytomegalovirus antigens. Because HLA typing was missing for some donors at each locus, association tests included only the typed subset.

The CDR3 has 15 amino acids, counting the end cysteine and phenylalanine. Left in the record is the CDR3 DNA by itself, 45 bases read in frame from the first base. CDR1 and CDR2 are read off the germline V gene (reference sequence) as SEHNR and FQNEAQ. V is pared back by 3 bases and J by 1 base, with 12 bases lying between the germline termini. Remarks on this clone: Its antigen has not been determined. The record has no base qualities; no much larger clone is one base away.

The chain couples TRBV7-9 to TRBJ1-2; the D gene cannot be resolved reliably. The source of this sequence is a man in his sixties in good health and CMV-seronegative. Sequencing was performed on PBMCs. The CDR3 region reads CASSLGQILNYGYTF. Here is the DNA: TGTGCCAGCAGCTTGGGCCAGATTCTTAACTATGGCTACACCTTC.